This T cell receptor beta chain was recorded in a study of T cell repertoires in cytomegalovirus infection. A word on this clonotype: Its antigen is undetermined.

The CDR3 loop spans 16 amino acids. Trimming cost V 5 bases and J 2 bases; bases outside gene matches: 9. Per the germline V gene, CDR1 is SGHTA and CDR2 is FQGNSA. Using its own MiXCR run on the reads, TCRdb lists one record per CDR3 protein. The sample holds approximately 600,000 distinct CDR3 sequences, about 39% seen once. The V and J genes are TRBV7-2 and TRBJ2-5, with TRBD2 identical over 9 bases. This TCR came from a human donor in good health (CMV status not recorded). Some clones in this sample may be carry-over from other donors' samples. The sample in question was cultured PBMCs, obtained from culture after CMV antigen stimulation. CDR3 sequence: CASSQRSGGRQETQYF. The DNA of the CDR3 is TGTGCCAGCAGCCAGCGGAGCGGGGGGCGTCAAGAGACCCAGTACTTC.